This T cell receptor beta chain was sequenced in a study of blood T cell repertoires in COVID-19. Study information: COVID-19 samples collected from the United States, Italy and Spain covered acute and convalescent phases. Sources were T cells, B-cell-depleted T cells, or PBMCs; the material itself was cDNA or gDNA.

Trimming shortened V by 2 bases and J by 8 bases, and 17 bases separated the two germline ends. Germline values: CDR1 SGHDT, CDR2 YYEEEE. This CDR3 contains 15 residues. Original handling: Amplified reference gene primers provided the basis for estimating nucleated cell counts. This table comes from immunoSEQ multiplex PCR, and its TCRdb copy is limited to in-frame clones, with some not included. V and J calls and clone size come straight from that table; D and trimming were deduced from the DNA. Of roughly 16,000 clones in the sample, 80% to 90% are singletons; the top ten hold about a sixth. Input material: peripheral blood. The rearrangement links TRBV5-6 to TRBJ2-1; a weak D match, TRBD1 (6 bases). The sequence derives from a human donor with active COVID-19. The donor label of this sample is uncertain. CDR3 residues: CASSLMTGFRDEQFF. CDR3 DNA sequence: TGTGCCAGCAGCTTAATGACAGGTTTTAGGGATGAGCAGTTCTTC.